This T cell receptor beta chain comes out of a study of cytomegalovirus exposure and HLA in healthy donors (TCRdb year 2017). As for the study more broadly: In an earlier analysis of under 600 of the donors, 276 Gb of sequence data and 95 million to 130 million unique TCR beta sequences from approximately 180 million T cells were reported. An early release that covered about 600 HLA-typed donors contained approximately 300 gigabases of sequencing data and tens of millions of unique TCR sequences. Of the roughly 390 genotyped donors, about 84% fell in the genetic ancestry cluster associated with self-reported Caucasian donors. The study aimed to test whether signatures of past pathogen exposure could be identified by cataloging public T cell receptors. The study profiled the T cell repertoires of hundreds of subjects by immunosequencing and related them to cytomegalovirus serostatus. A separate validation cohort of 100 to 150 different subjects was used in addition to the 666-subject first cohort. The study combined high-throughput TCR immunosequencing, statistical association of individual TCRs with disease status, and machine learning to predict cytomegalovirus infection status. A later analysis re-examined previously published TCR beta repertoires from more than 650 donors and added high-resolution HLA genotyping to investigate patterns of TCR occurrence. Rather than using new phenotypic data, the later analysis identified candidate immune exposures from TCR beta sequences and from how often those sequences occurred across donors. An earlier analysis of fewer than 700 of the donors applied high-throughput TCR beta sequencing to assess whether each TCR beta V gene segment acted as functional or pseudogenic. Alongside the repertoire data, information on donor age, sex, ethnicity and CMV serostatus was compiled. A later genetic analysis used genome-wide SNP genotypes for about 65% of the 666 donors, treating that subset as a discovery cohort. Every repertoire in the discovery cohort had been generated on one and the same sequencing platform. HLA typing covered class I and class II loci at four-digit resolution. Typing coverage differed by locus: A, B, C, DRB1 and DQB1 were typed in roughly 620-640 donors, DQA1 in approximately 520, DPA1 in 600 to 610, and DPB1 in 450 to 480. Several DR-DQ haplotypes were treated as single units for association and clustering because of strong linkage in the cohort. Among some 410 genotyped donors of the cohort, an average of about 240,000 unique TCR beta nucleotide sequences were sequenced per donor, roughly 20% of them non-productive.

Spanning cysteine to phenylalanine, the CDR3 consists of 14 amino acids. Only CDR3 DNA is held: 42 bases, read in frame from base 1. Trimming at the junction amounts to 3 bases on V and 6 bases on J, and the germline ends lie 15 bases apart. CDR1 MGHDK and CDR2 SYGVNS are derived from the germline V gene. Here is what the overall study found, with its caveats: A few of the identified cytomegalovirus-associated TCR beta chains were confirmed in vitro to be specific for cytomegalovirus antigens. Because HLA typing was missing for some donors at each locus, association tests included only the typed subset. According to a later analysis, TCR association rates differed among HLA loci, with DRB1 alleles showing the most associated TCRs and HLA-C alleles showing the fewest. Most CMV-associated TCR beta chains appeared to be HLA-restricted in a later analysis, and the HLA associations seemed to be driven largely by CMV exposure. V-gene and J-gene trimming of TCR beta chains was associated with a missense DCLRE1C variant in a later genetic analysis, and the association was replicated in an independent cohort. In the study, approximately 160 TCR beta chains were listed as associated with cytomegalovirus. Correlated functional status among segregating V segments might reflect linkage disequilibrium, but an unknown experimental factor could not be ruled out. This cohort had only TCR beta chains sequenced, and the lack of alpha or paired-chain data limited which features could be detected. Assigning TCR associations to individual alleles was difficult when HLA alleles, especially DR and DQ, strongly co-occurred. Presence/absence analyses assumed roughly uniform sequencing depth across donors, an assumption that may not hold. A later analysis found that HLA-associated TCR beta chains were more clonally expanded and had lower generation probabilities than equally common non-associated chains. In a later analysis, several top co-occurrence clusters were reported to appear linked to parvovirus B19, influenza, CMV and Epstein-Barr virus. A further reported finding was that TCR beta sequences accurately predicted the HLA-A and HLA-B alleles for most subjects in the first cohort. Some IMGT-functional V segments, including TRBV6-2 and TRBV6-3, could not be distinguished by the 87-base-pair reads and were therefore excluded. Most TCR sequences were observed very rarely across donors, whereas some public TCRs were present in many individuals. Compared with the roughly 700-donor mean, donors in an Asian-associated ancestry cluster had fewer N-insertions in productive TCRs, according to a later genetic analysis. The classifier was reported to diagnose cytomegalovirus status with high specificity and sensitivity in both the original cohort and the validation cohort. Because counts were too low, 15 or so rarely observed V segments, including chromosome 9 orphons, were excluded from the earlier analysis of several hundred of the donors. The authors suggested that the approach could potentially be generalized to other disease states and immunological phenotypes. Immune exposure information for the cohort was limited to CMV serostatus. A cluster of highly shared sequence variants was judged likely to be a technical artifact of the sequencing pipeline. Specific HLA alleles were associated with roughly 16,000 TCR beta sequences at a false discovery rate of 0.05 in a later analysis. In an earlier analysis of a few hundred of the donors, most TCR beta V segments were observed in productive rearrangements about 87% or about 30% of the time, broadly matching IMGT annotations.

The cohort comprised more than 550 healthy bone marrow donors. At the time of sampling, all cohort members were nominally healthy, though unrecorded immune exposures were likely present. The donor was CMV seronegative and was included in the group of hundreds of seronegative cohort members. A peripheral blood sample was provided by each donor, and peripheral blood mononuclear cells were used for TCR beta sequencing. The Qiagen DNeasy Blood Extraction Kit was used to extract genomic DNA from the blood cell samples. Library generation was performed with the immunoSEQ multiplex PCR assay. For the multiplex PCR, a mixture combining 60 forward primers for TCR Vbeta segments and 13 reverse primers for TCR Jbeta segments was used. Amplification of the CDR3 region of rearranged TCR beta genes was performed with a multiplex PCR assay on genomic DNA. The amplified TCR beta libraries were sequenced on the Illumina HiSeq System as 87-base-pair reads. In the authors' own workflow: A later analysis counted tens of millions of unique TCR beta chains across the roughly 700 repertoires, and some 11 million of these chains were shared by at least two donors. Raw reads were error-corrected and collapsed into unique sequences by a nearest-neighbor algorithm in which closely related sequences were merged to remove PCR and sequencing errors. V, D and J gene segments were assigned by aligning CDR3 sequences to IMGT reference sequences. Each retained sequence needed at least a six-nucleotide match to both a V gene segment and a J gene segment. Rearrangements were called productive when the CDR3 lacked stop codons and stayed in frame with V and J; all others were non-productive. Following IMGT convention, CDR3 was defined as the stretch from the second conserved V-encoded cysteine up to the conserved J-encoded phenylalanine. The earlier analysis of about 500 of the donors excluded sequences that lacked an unambiguous match to a single V gene segment. In an earlier analysis of 587 of the donors, V segments were called functional above 56.7% productive rearrangements and were called segregating when the between-donor standard deviation exceeded 5%. A statistical classification framework was developed to diagnose cytomegalovirus status using the catalog of TCR beta chain sequences. A later analysis assigned V and J genes by comparing TCR nucleotide sequences with IMGT/GENE-DB human TR gene sequences. A later analysis assigned CDR3 sequences and most-parsimonious VDJ recombination scenarios with the TCRdist pipeline. A later analysis defined each TCR beta chain by its CDR3 amino acid sequence plus V-gene family, and excluded reads lacking a unique V-gene family. As a way to deal with suspected cross-contamination and a sequencing artifact, a later analysis dropped nearly 600 nucleotide sequences that were highly shared and had low generation probability. A later analysis calculated a clonal expansion index for each public chain from normalized within-repertoire ranks of inferred template counts. In a later analysis, generation probabilities were computed using a VDJ recombination model fitted to out-of-frame rearrangements, and the results were checked against IGoR. In a later analysis, TCR-TCR, TCR-HLA and TCR-CMV co-occurrence was scored with hypergeometric tests, and a repertoire-size bias correction was applied to TCR pairs. To estimate false discovery rates, a later analysis permuted the HLA or CMV assignments 20 times. In a later analysis, co-occurring TCRs were grouped with DBSCAN, and TCRdist sequence similarity was added when clustering was performed within HLA-allele-positive subsets. Repertoires with fewer than 30,000 or more than 120,000 public chains, plus five repertoires with anomalous nucleotide sharing, were excluded from co-occurrence clustering. What TCRdb holds here is the immuneACCESS table cut down to in-frame rearrangements. Part of the clones is not present; checked against another copy, under half of the missing clones reflect an unresolved V gene, and the others are unexplained. The V and J calls and clone size are taken from that table; D and trimming were inferred from the DNA. The sample profile shows about 150,000 clones; 76% of them were found once. The ten most abundant clones make up over 2.5% of the sample.

As regards this clone: Its specific antigen is unknown. No quality values exist for individual bases; no much larger clone is one base distant.

Recombination linked TRBV25-1 to TRBJ2-7; D gene: possibly TRBD2, on 6 matching bases. Sequencing was carried out using PBMCs. This receptor was obtained from a man aged 35-49 years in good health and CMV-seronegative. The bases read TGTGCCAGCAGTGATTGGCGAGGGAGGTCCGAGCAGTACTTC. Its amino acids are CASSDWRGRSEQYF.